This passage covers 27 T cell receptor beta chains from one sample sequenced in a study of STAT5B mutations in CD4+ large granular lymphocyte leukemia (dated by TCRdb to between 2021 and 2024). Preparation of the library involved the immunoSEQ multiplex PCR assay. TCRdb stores this immuneACCESS table with in-frame sequences only. Part of the clones is absent; in the studies checked, under half of the shortfall reflects unresolved V genes, and no reason is known for the rest. The sample table holds just under 35,000 clones, of which 65% to 70% were seen once. The ten largest clones take up 1.5% to 2% of the sample. The sample consisted of CD4+ T cells from blood buffy coats. Receptors were obtained from a human donor in good health.

The genes are TRBV19 and TRBJ2-5, with 11 nucleotides matching TRBD1. V was pared by 10 bases and J by 4 bases, with 8 bases of the junction left unmatched. The CDR3 is 14 amino acids. Germline V gives CDR1 LNHDA, CDR2 SQIVND (reference sequence). In DNA, the CDR3 is TGTGCCACCCAGGGACAGGGGGAACGAGAGACCCAGTACTTC. It yields the protein CATQGQGERETQYF.

This clone turned up a few times. The chain uses TRBV7-2 and TRBJ2-3; D might be TRBD1 (5 bases). The germline V gene encodes CDR1 SGHTA and CDR2 FQGNSA. Between the trimmed V and J ends, which lost 2 bases and 4 bases, there was a span of 7 bases. The CDR3 is made up of 13 amino acids. The CDR3 DNA sequence: TGTGCCAGCAGCTTACAGGGCGCAGATACGCAGTATTTT. It encodes CASSLQGADTQYF.

In its sample, this clone was seen a few times. The CDR3 here is CASSLSSGASYEQYF. The CDR3 nucleotides are TGTGCCAGCAGCCTGAGTAGCGGGGCCTCCTACGAGCAGTACTTC. The rearrangement joins TRBV7-2 to TRBJ2-7; TRBD2 matches 8 bases. J gave up 0 bases and V 5 bases, and 6 bases lay outside the gene matches. The CDR3 covers 15 residues. CDR1 SGHTA and CDR2 FQGNSA come from the germline V gene.

The genes are TRBV6-6 and TRBJ2-2, with 8 bases identical to TRBD2. The germline CDR1 and CDR2 sequences are MNHNY and SVGAGI (reference sequence). The CDR3 consists of 16 residues. V lost 7 bases and J lost 5; bases outside the gene matches: 12. DNA for the CDR3: TGTGCCAGCACCCCCGGCCGGGGGGGAGGTACCGGGGAGCTGTTTTTT. Its protein is CASTPGRGGGTGELFF.

The V and J genes are TRBV4-3 and TRBJ2-3; D is possibly TRBD2 (5 bases). From germline, CDR1 is LGHNA and CDR2 YSLEER. This CDR3 spans 14 amino acids. Trimming took off 1 base at V and 1 base at J, with 6 bases between the two ends. The CDR3 is CASSQGLRTDTQYF. The CDR3 DNA reads as TGCGCCAGCAGCCAAGGACTACGCACAGATACGCAGTATTTT.

This sequence joins TRBV18 and TRBJ2-3, with D perhaps matching TRBD2 (7 bases). The CDR3 is made up of 13 amino acids. The V gene's germline CDR1 is KGHSH and CDR2 LQKENI. V lost 6 bases to trimming and J lost 5 bases, with 12 bases between them. The DNA for the CDR3 is TGTGCCAGCTCGGGGGGGCCCTTAGATACGCAGTATTTT. It specifies CASSGGPLDTQYF.

The CDR3 reads CASLWDRVRGGTEAFF. The DNA for the CDR3 is TGCGCCAGCCTTTGGGACAGGGTAAGGGGTGGCACTGAAGCTTTCTTT. The chain is built from TRBV10-2 and TRBJ1-1; 9 bases map to TRBD1. Germline V gene data show CDR1 as WSHSY and CDR2 as SAAADI. The CDR3 is made up of 16 amino acids. V dropped 8 bases and J dropped 4; count of bases not matched to a gene: 14.

The rearrangement joins TRBV7-9 to TRBJ1-1; D call uncertain. Germline V gives CDR1 SEHNR, CDR2 FQNEAQ (reference sequence). The CDR3 consists of 15 residues. The V and J ends lost 2 bases and 3 bases respectively, with 13 bases between them. CDR3 sequence (DNA): TGTGCCAGCAGCTTAATGGCCCCCCCTGACACTGAAGCTTTCTTT. Protein: CASSLMAPPDTEAFF.

This clone was seen a few times. The CDR3 spells CASSVSGGSEAQHF. CDR3 bases: TGTGCCAGCAGCGTATCAGGGGGCAGTGAGGCCCAGCATTTT. The genes are TRBV7-9 and TRBJ1-5; 8 bases are a match to TRBD1. V shed 5 bases and J 11 bases; nucleotides not matched to a gene: 11. Germline V CDR1 and CDR2: SEHNR, FQNEAQ (reference sequence). This CDR3 comprises 14 residues.

This clone was counted only a few times. The V and J genes are TRBV14 and TRBJ2-7, with 7 bases identical to TRBD2. This CDR3 contains 17 residues. Per the germline V gene, CDR1 is SGHDN and CDR2 is FVKESK. V dropped 4 bases and J dropped 2; count of bases not matched to a gene: 14. The CDR3 loop reads CASSRAVAAGRTYEQYF. In DNA form, the CDR3 reads TGTGCCAGCAGCCGAGCCGTCGCAGCGGGGCGAACCTACGAGCAGTACTTC.

The chain employs TRBV7-9 and TRBJ1-5, with 7 bases that match TRBD1. This CDR3 comprises 15 residues. CDR1 SEHNR and CDR2 FQNEAQ come from the germline V gene (reference sequence). The J segment lost 8 bases and the V segment lost 1 base, leaving 8 bases of the junction unmatched. CDR3 in amino acids: CASSLGRGALEPQHF. CDR3 coding DNA: TGTGCCAGCAGCTTAGGCAGGGGGGCACTGGAGCCCCAGCATTTT.

The chain has TRBV28 and TRBJ1-2, with D unclear. The V gene's germline CDR1 is MDHEN and CDR2 SYDVKM. The CDR3 has 12 residues. Trimming removed 10 bases from V and 8 bases from J, with 17 bases in between. CDR3 sequence reads: CATQKGAEGYTF. The CDR3 nucleotides read TGTGCCACTCAGAAGGGCGCGGAGGGCTACACCTTC.

This chain joins TRBV7-8 and TRBJ1-3; D not resolved. CDR1 and CDR2 from the germline V gene are SGHVS and FQNEAQ. This CDR3 has 16 amino acids. Trimming cost V 1 base and J 0 bases, with 10 bases left between them. The CDR3 loop is CASSLGPGYSGNTIYF. In DNA form, the CDR3 reads TGTGCCAGCAGCTTAGGCCCAGGTTACTCTGGAAACACCATATATTTT.

This clone appeared a few times. The rearrangement links TRBV7-9 to TRBJ2-6, with D unresolved. This CDR3 spans 15 amino acids. Trimming removed 0 bases at V and 4 bases at J, with 7 bases between. Germline values: CDR1 SEHNR, CDR2 FQNEAQ (reference sequence). The CDR3 nucleotides are TGTGCCAGCAGCTTAGCCGAGACGGGGGCCAACGTCCTGACTTTC. This translates into CASSLAETGANVLTF.

This clone was seen a few times. The V call is TRBV18, the J call TRBJ1-2; D ambiguous. Trimming stripped 3 bases from V and 4 bases from J, with 9 bases between. This CDR3 contains 13 residues. Germline lookup yields CDR1 KGHSH and CDR2 LQKENI. The CDR3, as DNA: TGTGCCAGCTCACCGCCGAGCGTCTATGGCTACACCTTC. Its protein is CASSPPSVYGYTF.

The rearrangement links TRBV6-6 to TRBJ2-5; D may be TRBD2 (6 bases). Per the germline V gene, CDR1 is MNHNY and CDR2 is SVGAGI (reference sequence). Trimming removed 8 bases at V and 5 bases at J, with 15 bases between. There are 13 residues in the CDR3. CDR3 in DNA: TGTGCCAGCGGGGGAGCGGGTAGCGAGACCCAGTACTTC. It encodes CASGGAGSETQYF.

This chain connects TRBV7-2 to TRBJ2-3; D is possibly TRBD1 (6 bases). Trimming removed 5 bases at V and 2 bases at J, with 23 bases between. This CDR3 is built from 18 residues. Germline CDR1 is SGHTA and CDR2 is FQGNSA. The DNA for the CDR3 is TGTGCCAGCAGCATAGGAAGATTCCGGGACAATCCCACAGATACGCAGTATTTT. Its translation is CASSIGRFRDNPTDTQYF.

The chain employs TRBV5-6 and TRBJ1-2; TRBD1 aligns across 7 bases. The CDR3 is 13 residues long. The trim removed 7 bases at V and 4 bases at J, leaving 7 bases unmatched. Germline loops: CDR1 SGHDT, CDR2 YYEEEE. Here the CDR3 reads CASLGQAFYGYTF. CDR3 in DNA: TGTGCCAGCCTCGGACAGGCTTTCTATGGCTACACCTTC.

The chain couples TRBV7-2 to TRBJ1-5; a possible D gene is TRBD1 (6 bases). Trimming took 4 bases from V and 4 from J, leaving 11 bases between them. The CDR3 extends over 14 amino acids. Germline V CDR1 and CDR2: SGHTA, FQGNSA. The CDR3 DNA follows: TGTGCCAGCAGCTCCCTAGGGGGTAATCAGCCCCAGCATTTT. Its translation is CASSSLGGNQPQHF.

The J gene is TRBJ2-2, the V gene TRBV4-3; D is uncertain. Deletions cut 1 base from V and 2 bases from J, with 8 bases between. The CDR3 runs 15 residues. Germline CDR1 and CDR2: LGHNA and YSLEER. The CDR3 coding sequence is TGCGCCAGCAGCCAAGCGTTTAGTAACACCGGGGAGCTGTTTTTT. This encodes CASSQAFSNTGELFF.

The chain employs TRBV10-2 and TRBJ1-2; 7 nucleotides agree with TRBD1. Trimming cost V 5 bases and J 1 base; bases outside gene matches: 4. CDR1 is WSHSY and CDR2 is SAAADI in the germline V gene. CDR3 length: 14 residues. In DNA form, the CDR3 reads TGCGCCAGCAGTACTAGACAGGGTAACTATGGCTACACCTTC. It encodes CASSTRQGNYGYTF.

The genes are TRBV5-1 and TRBJ1-1, with no clear D. The ends were cut back, 0 bases at V and 3 bases at J, with 6 bases in the middle. This CDR3 has 13 amino acids. Germline V gene sequence: CDR1 SGHRS, CDR2 YFSETQ. Here the CDR3 reads CASSLAEDTEAFF. The CDR3, as DNA: TGCGCCAGCAGCTTGGCCGAGGACACTGAAGCTTTCTTT. The full variable domain, in which reference TRBV5-1 and TRBJ1-1 provide the parts outside the CDR3, is KAGVTQTPRYLIKTRGQQVTLSCSPISGHRSVSWYQQTPGQGLQFLFEYFSETQRNKGNFPGRFSGRQFSNSRSEMNVSTLELGDSALYLCASSLAEDTEAFFGQGTRLTVV.

The chain couples TRBV9 to TRBJ2-2; TRBD1 matches at 7 bases. The CDR3 covers 15 residues. The germline CDR1 and CDR2 sequences are SGDLS and YYNGEE. V was clipped by 3 bases and J by 4 bases; unmatched bases: 6. CDR3 sequence reads: CASSAGQRFTGELFF. The CDR3 DNA reads as TGTGCCAGCAGCGCGGGACAGAGATTCACCGGGGAGCTGTTTTTT.

This clone has a single count. This chain joins TRBV9 and TRBJ2-1; 8 nucleotides agree with TRBD2. Germline V gene sequence: CDR1 SGDLS, CDR2 YYNGEE. The CDR3 is made up of 15 amino acids. V was pared by 0 bases and J by 10 bases, with 9 bases of the junction left unmatched. DNA of the CDR3: TGTGCCAGCAGCGTAGAGGGTAGCGGGGAGAACGAGCAGTTCTTC. It is translated as CASSVEGSGENEQFF. The full variable domain, completed using reference TRBV9 and TRBJ2-1, is DSGVTQTPKHLITATGQRVTLRCSPRSGDLSVYWYQQSLDQGLQFLIQYYNGEERAKGNILERFSAQQFPDLHSELNLSSLELGDSALYFCASSVEGSGENEQFFGPGTRLTVL.

This clone was picked up one time. The chain joins TRBV6-1 to TRBJ1-6, with 8 bases identical to TRBD1. Unmatched junction bases numbered 11, after V lost 0 bases and J lost 1 base. This CDR3 region has 20 residues. Germline CDR1 MNHNS, CDR2 SASEGT. CDR3 nucleotide sequence: TGTGCCAGCAGTGAAGCGTTGGCAGGGGGCGCAAGGTCCTATAATTCACCCCTCCACTTT. Its protein is CASSEALAGGARSYNSPLHF.

The V call is TRBV7-2, the J call TRBJ2-7; D gene ambiguous. This CDR3 comprises 14 residues. V was shortened by 5 bases and J by 2 bases, with 13 bases between the two germline ends. Germline V CDR1 and CDR2: SGHTA, FQGNSA. For the CDR3, the DNA is TGTGCCAGCAGCCCCAGCCTCAGTACCTACGAGCAGTACTTC. As protein: CASSPSLSTYEQYF.

CDR3 DNA sequence: TGCGCCAGCAGCCAAACGCCGGCCTTAGGTGAAAAACTGTTTTTT. It codes for CASSQTPALGEKLFF. The chain links TRBV4-1 to TRBJ1-4; D is uncertain. CDR1 is MGHRA, CDR2 YSYEKL, per germline. The CDR3 has 15 residues. V dropped 2 bases and J dropped 7 bases, with 14 bases sitting between them.